The next 12 T cell receptor beta chains were all read from a single sample in a study of T cell responses to AZD1222 COVID-19 vaccine. Sequencing was performed with immunoSEQ multiplex PCR; in TCRdb, only in-frame clones are kept and a portion is missing. Among tens of thousands of clones listed, roughly 87% were seen once. The sequences come from peripheral blood, collected on day 0 of AZD1222 vaccination. The origin of the receptors is an adult in good health.

This clone has only a few counts. Other DNA sequences of this sample code for an identical CDR3. The rearrangement joins TRBV7-2 to TRBJ2-7; D gene unclear. The CDR3 runs 13 residues. Looked up from germline, CDR1 is SGHTA and CDR2 is FQGNSA. V lost 4 bases and J 2 bases, leaving 9 bases between the germline ends. CDR3 in DNA: TGTGCCAGCAGCTCCGGGCCCACCTACGAGCAGTACTTC. Amino acid sequence: CASSSGPTYEQYF.

This chain joins TRBV5-1 and TRBJ2-2; 7 nucleotides match TRBD1. The CDR3 consists of 15 residues. V gave up 6 bases and J gave up 4 bases; unmatched junction bases: 9. Germline values: CDR1 SGHRS, CDR2 YFSETQ. CDR3 region: CASNFETGLTGELFF. CDR3 in DNA: TGCGCCAGCAATTTCGAGACAGGGCTCACCGGGGAGCTGTTTTTT.

The J gene is TRBJ2-7, the V gene TRBV5-5; the D gene could be TRBD1 or TRBD2 (6 bases each). Germline-derived CDR1 and CDR2 are SGHKS and YYEKEE (reference sequence). Trimming took off 4 bases at V and 4 bases at J, with 15 bases between the two ends. The CDR3 is made up of 14 amino acids. Here the CDR3 DNA reads TGTGCCAGCAGCCCGGAGGGGGTATGGTACGAGCAGTACTTC. Translating it yields CASSPEGVWYEQYF.

V usage is TRBV6-4 and J usage is TRBJ2-3; 10 bases are a match to TRBD2. CDR3 size: 15 residues. The ends lost 3 bases at V and 6 bases at J; junction bases unmatched: 6. Germline loops: CDR1 MRHNA, CDR2 SNTAGT. The CDR3 region has the DNA TGTGCCAGCAGTGAGAGCGGGGGGGTCTGGGATACGCAGTATTTT. It is translated as CASSESGGVWDTQYF.

The rearrangement uses TRBV6-2 or TRBV6-3 and TRBJ2-1, with D maybe TRBD2 (5 bases). The V gene's germline CDR1 is MNHEY and CDR2 SVGEGT. Trimming cost V 6 bases and J 0 bases, with 15 bases left between them. This CDR3 is 16 amino acids long. The DNA for the CDR3 is TGTGCCAGCAGCTCTGGACGGGGAAGCTCCTACAATGAGCAGTTCTTC. It specifies CASSSGRGSSYNEQFF.

Here the CDR3 reads CASSPTSGLGDTEAFF. As DNA, the CDR3 is TGTGCCAGCAGTCCGACCTCAGGGTTAGGGGACACTGAAGCTTTCTTT. The chain is built from TRBV27 and TRBJ1-1; perhaps TRBD1 as D (5 bases). Germline CDR1 is MNHEY and CDR2 is SMNVEV (reference sequence). The CDR3 is 16 amino acids. V was pared by 5 bases and J by 3 bases, with 19 bases between.

The chain carries TRBV3-1 (or the pseudogene TRBV3-2) and TRBJ2-7; D is unresolved. The CDR3 sequence is 13 residues long. Between the trimmed V and J ends, which lost 0 bases and 0 bases, there was a span of 3 bases. CDR1 LGHDT and CDR2 YNNKEL come from the germline V gene (reference sequence). CDR3 in DNA: TGTGCCAGCAGCCAAGATACCTCCTACGAGCAGTACTTC. Protein sequence: CASSQDTSYEQYF.

The rearrangement joins TRBV19 to TRBJ1-1; D is perhaps TRBD1 (5 bases). The germline V gene encodes CDR1 LNHDA and CDR2 SQIVND (reference sequence). The V and J ends lost 7 bases and 12 bases respectively, with 18 bases between them. CDR3 length: 12 residues. The CDR3 reads CASTDRDAETFF. In DNA form, the CDR3 reads TGTGCCAGTACCGACCGGGACGCCGAGACTTTCTTT.

The genes are TRBV10-1 and TRBJ2-6, with no clear D. This CDR3 is built from 13 residues. The V end lost 4 bases, the J end lost 4 bases, and 5 bases lay between the germline ends. The germline V gene encodes CDR1 WNHNN and CDR2 SYGVQD (reference sequence). The CDR3 sequence: CASSVEGANVLTF. CDR3 coding DNA: TGCGCCAGCAGTGTCGAGGGGGCCAACGTCCTGACTTTC.

The chain recombines TRBV6-5 with TRBJ1-1, with TRBD1 identical over 7 bases. Germline V lookup: CDR1 MNHEY, CDR2 SVGAGI. There are 13 residues in the CDR3. The ends lost 6 bases at V and 1 base at J; junction bases unmatched: 2. CDR3 nucleotide sequence: TGTGCCAGCAGCCGGGACAGGAACACTGAAGCTTTCTTT. Protein product: CASSRDRNTEAFF.

The rearrangement joins TRBV7-2 to TRBJ2-3; 11 bases fit TRBD2. This CDR3 has 15 amino acids. Germline CDR1 and CDR2: SGHTA and FQGNSA. Trimming removed 5 bases from V and 10 bases from J; junction bases left unmatched: 11. The CDR3 spells CASSLSGGATPAQYF. In DNA form, the CDR3 reads TGTGCCAGCAGCCTTAGCGGGGGGGCGACTCCGGCGCAGTATTTT.

This rearrangement joins TRBV28 to TRBJ1-2; a possible D gene is TRBD1 (6 bases). CDR3 size: 15 residues. Germline CDR1 is MDHEN and CDR2 is SYDVKM. Between the trimmed V and J ends, which lost 2 bases and 1 base, there was a span of 11 bases. CDR3 protein: CASSLPGDINYGYTF. The CDR3 coding sequence is TGTGCCAGCAGTTTACCAGGGGACATTAACTATGGCTACACCTTC.